A single sample gave rise to the 15 T cell receptor beta chains below, sequenced in a study of identical twins' blood T cells. TCRdb fed the 5' RACE reads into MiXCR, producing one record per CDR3 protein. Of roughly 340,000 distinct CDR3 sequences in the sample, roughly 27% were seen once. Sequencing input: PBMCs. The receptors were gathered from a woman aged 18 to 55 in good health.

This chain uses TRBV5-1 with TRBJ2-5, with 7 bases fitting TRBD2. Trimming took 5 bases from V and 2 from J; bases not matched to a gene: 3. In germline, CDR1 is SGHRS, CDR2 YFSETQ. The CDR3 consists of 13 residues. In DNA form, the CDR3 reads TGCGCCAGCAGGAATAGCGGGCAAGAGACCCAGTACTTC. It codes for CASRNSGQETQYF.

V and J are TRBV14 and TRBJ2-1, with unresolved D. Germline CDR1 SGHDN, CDR2 FVKESK. There are 11 residues in the CDR3. Trimming shortened V by 2 bases and J by 9 bases, and 5 bases separated the two germline ends. CDR3 nucleotide sequence: TGTGCCAGCAGCCAATACGGTGAGCAGTTCTTC. Protein product: CASSQYGEQFF.

The sample holds a few counts of this clonotype. The chain is built from TRBV7-2 and TRBJ2-2, with TRBD2 matching 8 bases. The V segment lost 7 bases and the J segment 0 bases; nucleotides outside the gene matches: 4. There are 15 residues in the CDR3. In germline, CDR1 is SGHTA, CDR2 FQGNSA. CDR3 DNA: TGTGCCAGCACCCTTAGCGGGACGAACACCGGGGAGCTGTTTTTT. Protein sequence: CASTLSGTNTGELFF.

This clonotype appeared a few times. The rearrangement joins TRBV7-2 to TRBJ1-1, with D hard to call. Germline V CDR1 and CDR2: SGHTA, FQGNSA. This CDR3 has 13 residues. V gave up 5 bases and J gave up 3 bases, with 10 bases separating them. The DNA for the CDR3 is TGTGCCAGCAGCCAAACCTACTACACTGAAGCTTTCTTT. It translates to CASSQTYYTEAFF.

In its sample, this clonotype was seen a few times. The chain combines TRBV10-3 with TRBJ2-3; 9 nucleotides agree with TRBD2. The trim removed 5 bases at V and 0 bases at J, leaving 0 bases unmatched. The CDR3 is 14 amino acids. The germline CDR1 and CDR2 sequences are ENHRY and SYGVKD. The CDR3 bases are TGTGCCATCAGTACTAGCGGGAGCACAGATACGCAGTATTTT. As protein: CAISTSGSTDTQYF.

The CDR3 sequence is CASSRPLAGDYNEQFF. The CDR3 DNA is TGTGCCAGCAGCCGCCCTTTAGCGGGAGATTACAATGAGCAGTTCTTC. J is TRBJ2-1 and V is TRBV11-2; 9 bases align to TRBD2. This CDR3 is built from 16 residues. CDR1 and CDR2 (germline): SGHAT, FQNNGV. V dropped 5 bases and J dropped 4; count of bases not matched to a gene: 9.

This clonotype was counted a single time. The rearrangement joins TRBV11-2 to TRBJ2-5; D is undetermined. The V gene's germline CDR1 is SGHAT and CDR2 FQNNGV. The CDR3 has 13 residues. The germline V and J ends were trimmed by 2 bases and 2 bases, with 6 bases remaining between them. CDR3 sequence (DNA): TGTGCCAGCAGCTTAAGCCCTCAAGAGACCCAGTACTTC. Protein product: CASSLSPQETQYF.

This clonotype was observed a handful of times. V is TRBV20-1 and J is TRBJ1-1; D possibly corresponds to TRBD1 (5 bases). Trimming removed 6 bases from V and 1 base from J, with 9 bases in between. Germline lookup yields CDR1 DFQATT and CDR2 SNEGSKA (reference sequence). The length of the CDR3 is 12 residues. DNA for the CDR3: TGCAGTGCCCGACAGCCGAACACTGAAGCTTTCTTT. Translating gives CSARQPNTEAFF.

In its sample, this clonotype was seen a few times. The rearrangement links TRBV5-1 to TRBJ2-3; 8 bases line up with TRBD2. J lost 3 bases, V lost 0 bases, and 9 bases had no gene match. The CDR3 is made up of 17 amino acids. Germline V gene sequence: CDR1 SGHRS, CDR2 YFSETQ. The CDR3: CASSLASDGGATDTQYF. Written as DNA, the CDR3 is TGCGCCAGCAGCTTGGCCTCCGACGGGGGGGCGACAGATACGCAGTATTTT. Looking up the rest from reference TRBV5-1 and TRBJ2-3 gives the full variable domain: KAGVTQTPRYLIKTRGQQVTLSCSPISGHRSVSWYQQTPGQGLQFLFEYFSETQRNKGNFPGRFSGRQFSNSRSEMNVSTLELGDSALYLCASSLASDGGATDTQYFGPGTRLTVL.

The chain employs TRBV6-1 and TRBJ1-2; weak D call: TRBD1 (6 bases). Germline CDR1 is MNHNS and CDR2 is SASEGT. The CDR3 has 13 residues. The V end lost 6 bases, the J end lost 1 base, and 9 bases lay between the germline ends. CDR3 nucleotide sequence: TGTGCCAGCAGGCCGGACAGTAACTATGGCTACACCTTC. This translates into CASRPDSNYGYTF.

The CDR3 here is CSDIDRTSGSTDTQYF. CDR3 sequence (DNA): TGCAGTGATATAGATCGGACTAGCGGCAGCACAGATACGCAGTATTTT. The chain has TRBV20-1 and TRBJ2-3; 10 positions agree with TRBD2. With 7 bases clipped from V and 0 bases from J, the junction kept 10 bases outside the gene matches. The CDR3 length is 16 residues. Germline loops: CDR1 DFQATT, CDR2 SNEGSKA (reference sequence).

This clonotype was found a few times. The rearrangement joins TRBV7-6 to TRBJ1-1; D call uncertain. This CDR3 is 14 amino acids long. V was clipped by 1 base and J by 2 bases, with 8 bases between them. Per germline, CDR1 SGHVS and CDR2 FNYEAQ. The CDR3 coding sequence is TGTGCCAGCAGCTTAGGCGGGATTAACACTGAAGCTTTCTTT. Translation gives CASSLGGINTEAFF.

This clonotype was picked up a small number of times. CDR3 nucleotide sequence: TGTGCCAGCAGTCTACCTCGGAGGACCGACTACGAGCAGTACTTC. This encodes CASSLPRRTDYEQYF. V is TRBV12-3 or TRBV12-4 and J is TRBJ2-7; TRBD2 is a possible D gene (5 bases). V lost 5 bases and J lost 3, with 17 bases in between. The CDR3 contains 15 residues.

V usage is TRBV29-1 and J usage is TRBJ1-2, with D possibly being TRBD1 (5 bases). Germline CDR1 reads SQVTM; CDR2 reads ANQGSEA. V lost 5 bases and J 1 base, leaving 8 bases between the germline ends. The CDR3 is made up of 12 amino acids. This CDR3 is CSVYRLNYGYTF. CDR3 DNA: TGCAGCGTTTACAGGCTTAACTATGGCTACACCTTC.

V is TRBV20-1 and J is TRBJ2-7, with unresolved D. The V gene lost 3 bases and the J gene lost 1 base, with 10 bases spanning the gap. Germline V gene sequence: CDR1 DFQATT, CDR2 SNEGSKA (reference sequence). The CDR3 loop spans 13 amino acids. This CDR3 is CSASWTESYEQYF. The CDR3, as DNA: TGCAGTGCTAGTTGGACGGAATCCTACGAGCAGTACTTC.